These 7 T cell receptor beta chains share one sample of origin, sequenced in a study of T cells in Graves' hyperthyroidism and ophthalmopathy. What was amplified from RNA transcripts were TCR beta CDR3 regions. Primed by the HTBI set, a first-round RT-PCR was run on the TCR CDR3. TCRdb itself ran the multiplex PCR reads through MiXCR, one entry per CDR3 protein. The sample lists a few hundred thousand distinct CDR3 sequences, 46% occurring once. The sequenced sample consisted of peripheral blood or thyroid tissue (not recorded which). These receptors were collected from a woman aged 18-29 years with Graves' hyperthyroidism.

The rearrangement joins TRBV7-9 to TRBJ2-7; unclear D gene. This CDR3 has 15 residues. CDR1 and CDR2 (germline): SEHNR, FQNEAQ (reference sequence). With 4 bases removed from V and 3 bases from J, the gap between germline ends came to 16 bases. This CDR3 is CASSSLVPRNYEQYF. The CDR3 nucleotides read TGTGCCAGCAGCTCCCTAGTACCTAGAAACTACGAGCAGTACTTC.

This clonotype was recorded only once. This chain connects TRBV7-9 to TRBJ2-5; D call uncertain. V was pared by 5 bases and J by 0 bases, with 13 bases between. Germline assignment: CDR1 SEHNR and CDR2 FQNEAQ (reference sequence). The CDR3 consists of 15 residues. CDR3 loop: CASSQALLDQETQYF. Here the CDR3 DNA reads TGTGCCAGCAGCCAAGCCTTACTGGACCAAGAGACCCAGTACTTC.

Concerning this clonotype itself: A single base separates this from a much larger clone, so it may be a read error. The chain has TRBV14 and TRBJ1-1; perhaps TRBD1 as D (6 bases). Trimming removed 8 bases at V and 5 bases at J, with 15 bases between. Germline CDR1 is SGHDN and CDR2 is FVKESK. The CDR3 spans 13 residues. In DNA, the CDR3 is TGTGCCAGCGGCGTACAGGGCAAGACTGAAGCTTTCTTT. Translated: CASGVQGKTEAFF.

The table lists this clonotype with a few counts. The chain carries TRBV7-2 and TRBJ1-4; TRBD1 matches at 7 bases. Germline V lookup: CDR1 SGHTA, CDR2 FQGNSA. V lost 6 bases and J lost 4; bases outside the gene matches: 5. CDR3 length: 14 residues. The CDR3 nucleotides read TGTGCCAGCAGTCCGGGACAGTATAATGAAAAACTGTTTTTT. This codes for CASSPGQYNEKLFF.

This rearrangement joins TRBV7-2 to TRBJ2-7, with a possible D match to TRBD1 (6 bases). The germline gives CDR1 SGHTA, CDR2 FQGNSA. The CDR3 runs to 14 residues. Deletions cut 5 bases from V and 3 bases from J, with 14 bases between. Here the CDR3 DNA reads TGTGCCAGCAGCCCAGCGGCCAGGGGCTACGAGCAGTACTTC. Amino acids: CASSPAARGYEQYF.

V usage is TRBV2 and J usage is TRBJ2-5; 8 bases are shared with TRBD1. V lost 4 bases to trimming and J lost 9 bases; unmatched junction nucleotides: 10. Germline values: CDR1 SNHLY, CDR2 FYNNEI. The CDR3 spans 14 residues. CDR3 in DNA: TGTGCCAGCAGTGGCCAGGGGGCACGTCAGCCCCAGTACTTC. This encodes CASSGQGARQPQYF.

The V call is TRBV7-2, the J call TRBJ1-2, with D perhaps TRBD1 (5 bases). Germline CDR1 is SGHTA and CDR2 is FQGNSA. Trimming removed 5 bases from V and 0 bases from J, with 13 bases in between. The length of the CDR3 is 15 residues. In nucleotides, the CDR3 is TGTGCCAGCAGCCCAGGACAATCGACTAACTATGGCTACACCTTC. Protein product: CASSPGQSTNYGYTF.